This T cell receptor beta chain was obtained from a study of CD8+CD57+ T cells in acquired aplastic anemia. All sequencing subjects had displayed CD8+CD57+ cell expansion on flow cytometry. Investigators profiled TCR beta VDJ and CDR3 from genomic DNA template. A single record per CDR3 protein comes from TCRdb applying MiXCR to the reads. The sample records 150,000 to 160,000 distinct CDR3 sequences, about 48% being singletons. V was trimmed by 1 base and J by 5 bases, leaving 9 bases between them. The CDR3 length is 13 residues. Germline loops: CDR1 SQVTM, CDR2 ANQGSEA. This chain links TRBV29-1 with TRBJ1-5; D gene unclear. Sequenced: sorted CD4+, CD8+, or CD8+CD57+ T cells (not recorded which) from PBMCs. This receptor was taken from a human donor with aplastic anemia. The CDR3 here is CSVEVGNDQPQHF. The CDR3 region has the DNA TGCAGCGTTGAAGTGGGAAACGATCAGCCCCAGCATTTT.